One T cell receptor beta chain is described in this entry. Antigen unknown. Germline assignment: CDR1 SQVTM and CDR2 ANQGSEA. The CDR3 loop spans 14 amino acids. In preparing the TRB cDNA libraries, 5' RACE with UMI labels was used. TCRdb re-called the 5' RACE reads; one entry per CDR3 protein, DNA not given. The listing records more than 80,000 distinct CDR3 sequences. This sample is drawn from a study of CXCR3-negative and CXCR3-positive naive CD8 T cells. The study's findings and limits: Hydrophobicity of TRB CDR3s was greater in CXCR3-positive naive cells than in CXCR3-negative naive cells.

The rearrangement uses TRBV29-1 and TRBJ2-1. The sequencing input was naive CXCR3+ CD8+ T cells from blood. As for subset: CD45RO-CCR7+CD27+CD95- naive CD8+ T cells expressing CXCR3 (TNR3+). The sequence came from a human donor in good health. Some clones in this sample may be carry-over from other donors' samples. CDR3 sequence reads: CSVKIAVLLNEQFF.